Listed below are T cell receptor beta chains from one sample, sequenced in a study of CD8 T cells in Susac syndrome. TCRdb reanalysed the immunoSEQ multiplex PCR reads using MiXCR and keeps one entry per CDR3 protein. Of 180,000 or so distinct CDR3 sequences listed, about 95% are singletons. The sequencing input was CD4+ T cells from PBMCs. Receptors were obtained from a human donor in good health. Each CDR3 is given with its conserved first and last residue. The D gene is left open where the match is weak. Size is omitted from some rows. Given values are once, few, many or a class for expanded clones.

j_gene: TRBJ2-7
d_gene: .
v_gene: TRBV3-1
abundance: .
CDR3nt: TGTGCCAGCAGCCAAGAACCGGGCGGGGTCGGCGAGCAGTACTTC
CDR3aa: CASSQEPGGVGEQYF

j_gene: TRBJ1-2
d_gene: .
v_gene: TRBV6-1
abundance: few
CDR3nt: TGTGCCAGCAGAACCGGGACCTTACGCGGCTACACCTTC
CDR3aa: CASRTGTLRGYTF

j_gene: TRBJ1-5
d_gene: .
v_gene: TRBV25-1
abundance: .
CDR3nt: TGTGCCAGCAGTGAAGGGGCAGATAGCAATCAGCCCCAGCATTTT
CDR3aa: CASSEGADSNQPQHF

j_gene: TRBJ2-2
d_gene: TRBD2
v_gene: TRBV25-1
abundance: .
CDR3nt: TGTGCCAGCAGTGACACTAGCGGGGGGGCCACCGGGGAGCTGTTTTTT
CDR3aa: CASSDTSGGATGELFF

j_gene: TRBJ2-5
d_gene: .
v_gene: TRBV5-4
abundance: .
CDR3nt: TGTGCCAGCAGCCCCCTACAGGGCGGGCGTTCAGAGACCCAGTACTTC
CDR3aa: CASSPLQGGRSETQYF

j_gene: TRBJ2-1
d_gene: .
v_gene: TRBV20-1
abundance: .
CDR3nt: TGCAGTGCTAGAGAGAATGAGCAGTTCTTC
CDR3aa: CSARENEQFF

j_gene: TRBJ1-2
d_gene: .
v_gene: TRBV20-1
abundance: .
CDR3nt: TGCAGTGCTAGTCCGGCACAGGGCTACACCTTC
CDR3aa: CSASPAQGYTF

j_gene: TRBJ2-5
d_gene: .
v_gene: TRBV6-5
abundance: .
CDR3nt: TGTGCCAGCAGTTACTCGGGCAGGGGAGGTGAGACCCAGTACTTC
CDR3aa: CASSYSGRGGETQYF

j_gene: TRBJ2-1
d_gene: .
v_gene: TRBV5-1
abundance: once
CDR3nt: TGCGCCAGCAGCGTGGCTGACAATGAGCAGTTCTTC
CDR3aa: CASSVADNEQFF

j_gene: TRBJ2-7
d_gene: .
v_gene: TRBV7-8
abundance: .
CDR3nt: TGTGCCAGCAGCTTTAACAACGAGCAGTACTTC
CDR3aa: CASSFNNEQYF

j_gene: TRBJ1-2
d_gene: .
v_gene: TRBV10-3
abundance: .
CDR3nt: TGTGCCGCCGGGGCAGGAGGGGACTATGGCTACACCTTC
CDR3aa: CAAGAGGDYGYTF

j_gene: TRBJ1-1
d_gene: TRBD1
v_gene: TRBV6-2/TRBV6-3
abundance: .
CDR3nt: TGTGCCAGCAGGACAGTTTGGGACAGCTCAAACACTGAAGCTTTCTTT
CDR3aa: CASRTVWDSSNTEAFF